The 3 T cell receptor beta chains below come from one sample, sequenced in a study of T-cell memory formation after mild COVID-19. MiXCR was run by TCRdb on the 5' RACE reads, yielding one entry per CDR3 protein. The sample contains roughly 500,000 distinct CDR3 sequences, approximately 20% of which appear only once. Sample: PBMCs or a T cell subset sorted from them (not recorded which). The receptors here all came from an adult woman who had mild COVID-19 (a few samples of this study predate the infection). Cell type and time point are not known.

The J gene is TRBJ2-3, the V gene TRBV12-3 or TRBV12-4; the D call may be TRBD1 or TRBD2 (5 bases each). Trimming pared 5 bases from V and 1 base from J, leaving 10 bases between. The CDR3 spans 14 residues. Here the CDR3 reads CASSGGGRTDTQYF. CDR3 DNA sequence: TGTGCCAGCAGTGGTGGGGGTCGCACAGATACGCAGTATTTT.

The J gene is TRBJ2-3, the V gene TRBV4-1; a possible D gene is TRBD2 (6 bases). CDR1 is MGHRA and CDR2 is YSYEKL in the germline V gene. The ends were cut back, 3 bases at V and 2 bases at J, with 9 bases in the middle. The CDR3 is 14 amino acids. The CDR3 nucleotides are TGCGCCAGCAGCCATCGGACTAACACAGATACGCAGTATTTT. Amino acid sequence: CASSHRTNTDTQYF.

The genes are TRBV4-2 and TRBJ1-3; D call uncertain. The germline gives CDR1 LGHNA, CDR2 YNFKEQ. Trimming stripped 2 bases from V and 4 bases from J, with 9 bases between. This CDR3 is 14 amino acids long. The CDR3: CASSQTPFGNTIYF. The CDR3 DNA follows: TGTGCCAGCAGCCAAACCCCATTCGGAAACACCATATATTTT.